This T cell receptor beta chain was recorded in a study of OX40 agonist ivuxolimab in advanced cancers. The V gene's germline CDR1 is KGHSH and CDR2 LQKENI. The CDR3 totals 13 residues. The repertoire was sequenced with immunoSEQ multiplex PCR; TCRdb's copy has only in-frame clones and lacks some. This table has 26,000 or so clones, approximately 80% appearing once. Notes on the study in general: The mean number of expanded clones was higher in CD8+ T cells than in CD4+.

Concerning this clone itself: Its cognate antigen is unknown.

The clonotype comes from an adult with an advanced solid tumor such as melanoma, head and neck, liver or kidney cancer. V and J are TRBV18 and TRBJ1-5; D perhaps matches TRBD1 (5 bases). The input for sequencing was CD4+ or CD8+ T cells sorted from blood, taken in a trial of the OX40 agonist ivuxolimab. The CDR3 DNA follows: TGTGCTTCCACCCAGGGAGCAGGGCAGCCCCAGCATTTT. It specifies CASTQGAGQPQHF.